A single sample is the source of the 13 T cell receptor beta chains below, sequenced in a study of cytomegalovirus exposure and HLA in healthy donors. The PCR contained 60 Vbeta and 13 Jbeta primers. Here immunoSEQ multiplex PCR was the method, and the copy in TCRdb shows in-frame clones only, minus some. This sample has fewer than 200,000 clones, with 70% to 80% found just once. Sequencing used PBMCs. The origin of the receptors is a woman in her twenties or thirties in good health and CMV-seropositive.

With regard to this clone: The junction departs from germline at one end; a sequencing error may be responsible. At the DNA level, this CDR3 is encoded by other sequences in the same sample as well. This sequence joins TRBV29-1 and TRBJ2-2, with TRBD1 identical over 9 bases. The CDR3 length is 15 residues. CDR1 is SQVTM, CDR2 ANQGSEA, per germline. The CDR3 is CSVDPGQGNTGELFF. The CDR3 DNA is TGCAGCGTTGACCCGGGACAGGGAAACACCGGGGAGTTGTTTTTT.

The gene calls are TRBV2 and TRBJ2-1, with 14 bases identical to TRBD2. Germline V gene lookup returns CDR1 SNHLY and CDR2 FYNNEI. V lost 6 bases and J lost 5; bases outside the gene matches: 0. The CDR3 loop spans 14 amino acids. The CDR3 DNA reads TGTGCCAGCAGGACTAGCGGGAGGGACAATGAGCAGTTCTTC. Its protein is CASRTSGRDNEQFF.

V is TRBV7-2 and J is TRBJ2-7; D gene unclear. Trimming cost V 1 base and J 4 bases, with 14 bases left between them. Germline V gene data show CDR1 as SGHTA and CDR2 as FQGNSA. This CDR3 spans 15 amino acids. For the CDR3, the DNA is TGTGCCAGCAGCTTAGACCCCGGGTTTGGGTACGAGCAGTACTTC. Its protein is CASSLDPGFGYEQYF.

CDR3 sequence: CASRDNSGANVLTF. CDR3 DNA sequence: TGTGCCAGCAGAGACAACTCTGGGGCCAACGTCCTGACTTTC. The V call is TRBV2, the J call TRBJ2-6; D is ambiguous. The V end was cut by 6 bases, the J end by 0 bases, with 6 bases between. The CDR3 is 14 amino acids. CDR1 SNHLY and CDR2 FYNNEI come from the germline V gene.

This chain uses TRBV7-2 with TRBJ1-2; TRBD1 matches 7 bases. J gave up 3 bases and V 5 bases, and 3 bases lay outside the gene matches. The CDR3 spans 13 residues. Germline CDR1 SGHTA, CDR2 FQGNSA. The CDR3 sequence: CASSLTGDYGYTF. The CDR3, as DNA: TGTGCCAGCAGCCTTACAGGGGACTATGGCTACACCTTC.

The V and J genes are TRBV30 and TRBJ2-5; D possibly corresponds to TRBD1 (5 bases). The germline V gene has CDR1 GTSNPN and CDR2 SVGIG (reference sequence). The CDR3 has 12 residues. The germline V and J ends were trimmed by 0 bases and 8 bases, with 10 bases remaining between them. DNA of the CDR3: TGTGCCTGGAGTGTAGGGGAATCAACCCAGTACTTC. As protein: CAWSVGESTQYF.

The chain carries TRBV5-6 and TRBJ2-1; TRBD1 agrees at 7 bases. The J segment lost 10 bases and the V segment lost 3 bases, leaving 7 bases of the junction unmatched. The V gene's germline CDR1 is SGHDT and CDR2 YYEEEE. The length of the CDR3 is 13 residues. CDR3 nucleotides: TGTGCCAGCAGCTATGGGACAGCAGGGGAGCAGTTCTTC. This codes for CASSYGTAGEQFF.

The CDR3 is CASRAGGADYGYTF. In DNA, the CDR3 is TGTGCCAGCAGGGCCGGAGGAGCTGACTATGGCTACACCTTC. The chain uses TRBV6-5 and TRBJ1-2, with D unresolved. This CDR3 is 14 amino acids long. V was pared by 6 bases and J by 3 bases, with 14 bases between. The germline CDR1 and CDR2 sequences are MNHEY and SVGAGI.

This chain connects TRBV5-5 to TRBJ2-6; weak D call: TRBD2 (7 bases). The CDR3 loop spans 16 amino acids. The germline V and J ends were trimmed by 2 bases and 4 bases, with 13 bases remaining between them. Germline-derived CDR1 and CDR2 are SGHKS and YYEKEE (reference sequence). The CDR3 loop reads CASSLRGGTGANVLTF. CDR3 coding DNA: TGTGCCAGCAGCTTAAGGGGGGGTACAGGGGCCAACGTCCTGACTTTC.

The chain carries TRBV9 and TRBJ2-7; 10 bases are a match to TRBD2. Germline V gene lookup returns CDR1 SGDLS and CDR2 YYNGEE. J lost 9 bases, V lost 0 bases, and 9 bases had no gene match. This CDR3 has 15 amino acids. The CDR3 protein is CASSVGPLAGETQYF. The CDR3 nucleotides read TGTGCCAGCAGCGTAGGCCCGCTAGCGGGAGAAACGCAGTACTTC.

Regarding this clone: The germline gene is not matched at one end of the junction; a read error may be the cause. This sequence joins TRBV7-9 and TRBJ1-2; D ambiguous. The CDR3 sequence is 14 residues long. The V gene's germline CDR1 is SEHNR and CDR2 FQNEAQ (reference sequence). The CDR3 region is CASSPSEGNYGCTF. For the CDR3, the DNA is TGTGCCAGCAGCCCCTCGGAGGGTAACTATGGCTGCACCTTC. The variable domain in full, completed from reference TRBV7-9 and TRBJ1-2, reads DTGVSQNPRHKITKRGQNVTFRCDPISEHNRLYWYRQTLGQGPEFLTYFQNEAQLEKSRLLSDRFSAERPKGSFSTLEIQRTEQGDSAMYLCASSPSEGNYGCTFGSGTRLTVV.

The chain combines TRBV28 with TRBJ2-3; TRBD1 matches at 9 bases. Trimming removed 3 bases from V and 4 bases from J; junction bases left unmatched: 5. Germline V lookup: CDR1 MDHEN, CDR2 SYDVKM. The length of the CDR3 is 15 residues. DNA of the CDR3: TGTGCCAGCAGTTTCCAAACAGGGGGCGCAGATACGCAGTATTTT. It translates to CASSFQTGGADTQYF.

This clone was counted a few times. Other DNA sequences from this sample encode an identical CDR3 as well. This chain uses TRBV5-1 with TRBJ2-3; 10 positions agree with TRBD2. This CDR3 spans 14 amino acids. V shed 4 bases, J shed 6 bases, and the junction held 5 bases outside the gene matches. Looked up from germline, CDR1 is SGHRS and CDR2 is YFSETQ. The CDR3 loop is CASSLRLAGDTQYF. The CDR3 DNA follows: TGCGCCAGCAGCCTCCGACTAGCGGGTGATACGCAGTATTTT. Variable domain in full (rest from reference TRBV5-1 and TRBJ2-3): KAGVTQTPRYLIKTRGQQVTLSCSPISGHRSVSWYQQTPGQGLQFLFEYFSETQRNKGNFPGRFSGRQFSNSRSEMNVSTLELGDSALYLCASSLRLAGDTQYFGPGTRLTVL.